The 23 T cell receptor beta chains below all came from one sample that was sequenced in a study of blood T cell repertoires in COVID-19. Sequencing used immunoSEQ multiplex PCR; TCRdb keeps in-frame clones, though not all of them. The sample records some 320,000 clones, about 87% being singletons. Material: PBMCs or T cells enriched from blood (not recorded which). Every receptor here comes from a woman aged 25-40 years who had recovered from COVID-19.

The J gene is TRBJ1-5, the V gene TRBV27; possible D gene TRBD1, 5 bases. Germline assignment: CDR1 MNHEY and CDR2 SMNVEV (reference sequence). The CDR3 runs 14 residues. Trimming cost V 2 bases and J 2 bases, with 7 bases left between them. The chain's CDR3 is CASSLGRGNQPQHF. The CDR3 DNA is TGTGCCAGCAGTTTAGGCAGGGGCAATCAGCCCCAGCATTTT.

This sequence joins TRBV5-1 and TRBJ2-1, with 13 bases matching TRBD2. After removal of 3 bases from V and 4 bases from J, the junction contained 1 base not matched to a gene. The germline V gene encodes CDR1 SGHRS and CDR2 YFSETQ. The CDR3 is made up of 15 amino acids. The CDR3, as DNA: TGCGCCAGCAGCTCGGGACTAGCGGGGTACAATGAGCAGTTCTTC. Translated, it gives CASSSGLAGYNEQFF.

This chain links TRBV25-1 with TRBJ1-2; no clear D. This CDR3 is built from 12 residues. The V and J ends lost 5 bases and 6 bases respectively, with 10 bases between them. Germline-derived CDR1 and CDR2 are MGHDK and SYGVNS. CDR3 in DNA: TGTGCCAGCAGTAGCACGGGGAATGGCTACACCTTC. Residues: CASSSTGNGYTF.

This clone was counted only a few times. The identical CDR3 is also encoded by other nucleotide sequences in the sample. V usage is TRBV12-3 or TRBV12-4 and J usage is TRBJ1-4; D gene uncertain. The V end was cut by 3 bases, the J end by 8 bases, with 4 bases between. The CDR3 is 11 residues long. CDR3 DNA: TGTGCCAGCAGTTTGAGGGAAAAACTGTTTTTT. Translated: CASSLREKLFF.

CDR3 nucleotides: TGCAGCGTTCCTTTCTGGGCAGGGATCGGCTACACCTTC. Encoded protein: CSVPFWAGIGYTF. The chain joins TRBV29-1 to TRBJ1-2; D may be TRBD1 (5 bases). From germline, CDR1 is SQVTM and CDR2 ANQGSEA. CDR3 length: 13 residues. V was clipped by 5 bases and J by 8 bases, with 18 bases between them.

V is TRBV6-1 and J is TRBJ2-7, with D maybe TRBD1 (5 bases). V lost 2 bases, J lost 6 bases, and 14 bases lay in between. The CDR3 is made up of 14 amino acids. Germline V gene lookup returns CDR1 MNHNS and CDR2 SASEGT. The CDR3 spells CASSELGAFVEQYF. CDR3 nucleotides: TGTGCCAGCAGTGAACTAGGGGCCTTTGTCGAGCAGTACTTC.

The V call is TRBV10-3, the J call TRBJ2-1, with D possibly TRBD1 on 6 matching bases. V was shortened by 6 bases and J by 3 bases, with 12 bases between the two germline ends. This CDR3 has 14 residues. The germline CDR1 and CDR2 sequences are ENHRY and SYGVKD. CDR3 loop: CAIRGDTLYNEQFF. Written as DNA, the CDR3 is TGTGCCATCAGGGGGGACACCCTCTACAATGAGCAGTTCTTC.

In nucleotides, the CDR3 is TGTGCCACCAGTGATGAGGACAGGCAATATGGCTACACCTTC. Its protein product is CATSDEDRQYGYTF. The chain is built from TRBV24-1 and TRBJ1-2, with 7 bases matching TRBD1. CDR3 length: 14 amino acids. V lost 3 bases and J lost 5; bases outside the gene matches: 5. CDR1 is KGHDR and CDR2 is SFDVKD in the germline V gene.

The chain has TRBV15 and TRBJ2-1; a possible D gene is TRBD1 (5 bases). V lost 5 bases and J 4 bases, leaving 9 bases between the germline ends. Germline V CDR1 and CDR2: LNHNV, YYDKDF (reference sequence). This CDR3 is 13 amino acids long. DNA for the CDR3: TGTGCCACCAGCGTGGGGCCGTACAATGAGCAGTTCTTC. As protein: CATSVGPYNEQFF.

The rearrangement links TRBV2 to TRBJ1-4, with D perhaps matching TRBD1 (5 bases). The CDR3 is made up of 13 amino acids. Per germline, CDR1 SNHLY and CDR2 FYNNEI. The germline V and J ends were trimmed by 6 bases and 8 bases, with 13 bases remaining between them. The CDR3 region is CASRPGFAEKLFF. The CDR3 DNA reads as TGTGCCAGCAGGCCAGGGTTTGCGGAAAAACTGTTTTTT.

CDR3: CASSPGQGWPRPACSNQPQHF. Here the CDR3 DNA reads TGTGCCAGCAGTCCCGGACAGGGTTGGCCCCGGCCGGCGTGCAGCAATCAGCCCCAGCATTTT. The chain uses TRBV6-6 and TRBJ1-5, with TRBD1 matching 8 bases. V shed 5 bases, J shed 1 base, and the junction held 22 bases outside the gene matches. The CDR3 loop spans 21 amino acids. CDR1 is MNHNY, CDR2 SVGAGI, per germline (reference sequence).

V gene TRBV2 combines with J gene TRBJ1-1; the D is unclear. Trimming removed 1 base from V and 0 bases from J, with 15 bases in between. Germline V gives CDR1 SNHLY, CDR2 FYNNEI. The length of the CDR3 is 17 residues. The CDR3 here is CASSEEGGEVLNTEAFF. CDR3 bases: TGTGCCAGCAGTGAAGAGGGTGGGGAGGTGTTGAACACTGAAGCTTTCTTT.

On this clone: This sample includes further DNA sequences coding for the same CDR3. CDR3 coding DNA: TGTGCCAGCAGCCTCCTCTCTGGGGCCAACGTCCTGACTTTC. Translation gives CASSLLSGANVLTF. The chain couples TRBV3-1 (or the pseudogene TRBV3-2) to TRBJ2-6; no clear D gene. The germline gives CDR1 LGHDT, CDR2 YNNKEL (reference sequence). The CDR3 runs 14 residues. The ends were cut back, 4 bases at V and 0 bases at J, with 4 bases in the middle.

This clone was seen only once. This chain links TRBV28 with TRBJ2-5; TRBD1 might be the D (6 bases). Germline-derived CDR1 and CDR2 are MDHEN and SYDVKM. The CDR3 sequence is 15 residues long. Between the trimmed V and J ends, which lost 4 bases and 3 bases, there was a span of 15 bases. The CDR3 DNA reads TGTGCCAGCAGTTGGGACACTCACGAGGAAGAGACCCAGTACTTC. This sequence encodes CASSWDTHEEETQYF.

Only one count was recorded for this clone. The rearrangement links TRBV7-9 to TRBJ1-3, with D possibly TRBD1 on 5 matching bases. V was trimmed by 10 bases and J by 0 bases, leaving 16 bases between them. Germline CDR1 SEHNR, CDR2 FQNEAQ (reference sequence). This CDR3 is 15 amino acids long. The CDR3 sequence is CATRGGTSSGNTIYF. CDR3 bases: TGTGCCACCCGGGGGGGGACGAGCTCTGGAAACACCATATATTTT.

The chain carries TRBV28 and TRBJ1-4; D ambiguous. The V and J ends lost 5 bases and 4 bases respectively, with 8 bases between them. The CDR3 length is 13 residues. Germline loops: CDR1 MDHEN, CDR2 SYDVKM. CDR3 protein: CASSPSLNEKLFF. CDR3 DNA sequence: TGTGCCAGCAGTCCCTCCCTTAATGAAAAACTGTTTTTT.

This clone was recorded once. The chain recombines TRBV5-1 with TRBJ1-1, with D maybe TRBD1 (6 bases). Germline V gene lookup returns CDR1 SGHRS and CDR2 YFSETQ. The CDR3 has 13 amino acids. Deletions cut 4 bases from V and 4 bases from J, with 11 bases between. Here the CDR3 reads CASSPGQSTEAFF. Written as DNA, the CDR3 is TGCGCCAGCAGCCCTGGACAGTCCACTGAAGCTTTCTTT.

CDR3 sequence: CASSLISDRVAGGYTF. CDR3 DNA sequence: TGTGCCAGCTCACTGATATCGGACAGGGTGGCAGGTGGCTACACCTTC. The chain combines TRBV18 with TRBJ1-2, with TRBD1 matching over 8 bases. Per the germline V gene, CDR1 is KGHSH and CDR2 is LQKENI. V lost 4 bases, J lost 7 bases, and 14 bases stayed unmatched. This CDR3 is built from 16 residues.

The genes are TRBV19 and TRBJ1-2; TRBD1 aligns across 9 bases. The CDR3 has 18 amino acids. The germline V gene encodes CDR1 LNHDA and CDR2 SQIVND (reference sequence). With V trimmed by 6 bases and J by 4 bases, 18 bases remained unmatched. CDR3 sequence: CASRIRYTTTGGGYGYTF. CDR3 nucleotides: TGTGCCAGTAGAATAAGATACACTACGACAGGGGGAGGCTATGGCTACACCTTC.

The chain recombines TRBV5-1 with TRBJ2-3; TRBD2 matches at 9 bases. The CDR3 spans 13 residues. J was trimmed by 5 bases and V by 4 bases; bases with no gene match: 2. Germline V lookup: CDR1 SGHRS, CDR2 YFSETQ. DNA of the CDR3: TGCGCCAGCAGCCCAGCGGGGGGAGATACGCAGTATTTT. Its translation: CASSPAGGDTQYF.

The DNA for the CDR3 is TGCAGCGTTGAAGGTAGCAGCTATGGCTACACCTTC. This codes for CSVEGSSYGYTF. The V and J genes are TRBV29-1 and TRBJ1-2; the D is unclear. Germline V gene lookup returns CDR1 SQVTM and CDR2 ANQGSEA. The CDR3 is made up of 12 amino acids. The ends were cut back, 1 base at V and 4 bases at J, with 7 bases in the middle.

The chain combines TRBV5-5 with TRBJ1-5; tentative D call: TRBD1 (5 bases). Germline CDR1 and CDR2: SGHKS and YYEKEE (reference sequence). This CDR3 is 14 amino acids long. The V gene lost 4 bases and the J gene lost 0 bases, with 8 bases spanning the gap. This chain's CDR3 is CASSRQNSNQPQHF. The CDR3 nucleotides read TGTGCCAGCAGCCGACAGAATAGCAATCAGCCCCAGCATTTT.

This clone was counted between two and nine times. CDR3 region: CASSVGGATTNEKLFF. Here the CDR3 DNA reads TGTGCCAGCAGCGTTGGAGGCGCGACAACTAATGAAAAACTGTTTTTT. The chain couples TRBV9 to TRBJ1-4, with unresolved D. From germline, CDR1 is SGDLS and CDR2 YYNGEE. The CDR3 runs 16 residues. V was clipped by 2 bases and J by 0 bases, with 11 bases between them.